Below, 19 T cell receptor beta chains from the same sample are listed, as sequenced in a study of follicular helper T cells after annual influenza vaccination. The time point here: 2015-2016 season, 7 days after influenza vaccination. Assay: immunoSEQ multiplex PCR; the TCRdb copy retains only in-frame clones and omits some. Of several thousand clones in the sample, approximately 80% were seen once. Sequencing used CXCR5+ CD38- circulating T follicular helper cells from blood, obtained 7 days after influenza vaccination. Indicated subset: circulating Tfh, non-naive CD4+CXCR5+PD-1+ (ICOS+CD38+ or ICOS-CD38-). The source of these receptors is an adult who received the influenza vaccine.

The chain links TRBV30 to TRBJ2-4, with D uncertain. The V gene lost 7 bases and the J gene lost 1 base, with 5 bases spanning the gap. Germline lookup yields CDR1 GTSNPN and CDR2 SVGIG (reference sequence). The CDR3 covers 11 residues. CDR3 DNA sequence: TGTGCCTCGGGTGCCAAAAACATTCAGTACTTC. Its protein product is CASGAKNIQYF. The full variable domain, completed using reference TRBV30 and TRBJ2-4, is SQTIHQWPATLVQPVGSPLSLECTVEGTSNPNLYWYRQAAGRGLQLLFYSVGIGQISSEVPQNLSASRPQDRQFILSSKKLLLSDSGFYLCASGAKNIQYFGAGTRLSVL.

The chain has TRBV6-5 and TRBJ1-1, with 7 positions matching TRBD1. Per the germline V gene, CDR1 is MNHEY and CDR2 is SVGAGI. The CDR3 is made up of 14 amino acids. V trimming: 3 bases; J trimming: 1 base; junction bases outside the gene matches: 2. Written as DNA, the CDR3 is TGTGCCAGCAGTTATCGGGACAGGAACACTGAAGCTTTCTTT. Its translation is CASSYRDRNTEAFF.

This clone has just a few counts. This chain links TRBV2 with TRBJ1-2; no firm D call. The CDR3 has 12 amino acids. V lost 6 bases, J lost 4 bases, and 9 bases lay in between. CDR1 SNHLY and CDR2 FYNNEI come from the germline V gene. CDR3 region: CASRGYRYGYTF. The CDR3 DNA is TGTGCCAGCAGGGGGTATCGCTATGGCTACACCTTC. Combining the CDR3 with reference TRBV2 and TRBJ1-2 gives the whole variable domain EPEVTQTPSHQVTQMGQEVILRCVPISNHLYFYWYRQILGQKVEFLVSFYNNEISEKSEIFDDQFSVERPDGSNFTLKIRSTKLEDSAMYFCASRGYRYGYTFGSGTRLTVV.

The V and J genes are TRBV7-3 and TRBJ2-7; TRBD1 matches at 7 bases. V lost 1 base, J lost 6 bases, and 3 bases stayed unmatched. Per germline, CDR1 SGHTA and CDR2 FQGTGA. CDR3 size: 13 residues. CDR3 in DNA: TGTGCCAGCAGCTTAAATCCAGGGGGCGAGCAGTACTTC. This codes for CASSLNPGGEQYF. Full variable domain (rest looked up from reference TRBV7-3 and TRBJ2-7): GAGVSQTPSNKVTEKGKYVELRCDPISGHTALYWYRQSLGQGPEFLIYFQGTGAADDSGLPNDRFFAVRPEGSVSTLKIQRTERGDSAVYLCASSLNPGGEQYFGPGTRLTVT.

The chain is built from TRBV6-1 and TRBJ1-3; no clear D gene. This CDR3 is 14 amino acids long. The V end was cut by 7 bases, the J end by 0 bases, with 10 bases between. The V gene's germline CDR1 is MNHNS and CDR2 SASEGT. The CDR3 nucleotides read TGTGCCAGCACCCCAGGAACCTCTGGAAACACCATATATTTT. This sequence encodes CASTPGTSGNTIYF.

This rearrangement joins TRBV30 to TRBJ1-2, with 10 bases fitting TRBD1. The CDR3 has 13 residues. V lost 3 bases to trimming and J lost 8 bases; unmatched junction nucleotides: 6. Germline V gives CDR1 GTSNPN, CDR2 SVGIG (reference sequence). The CDR3, as DNA: TGTGCCTGGAGAGCCGGACAGGGGGGAGGCTACACCTTC. It yields the protein CAWRAGQGGGYTF. The full variable domain, rest sourced from reference TRBV30 and TRBJ1-2, is SQTIHQWPATLVQPVGSPLSLECTVEGTSNPNLYWYRQAAGRGLQLLFYSVGIGQISSEVPQNLSASRPQDRQFILSSKKLLLSDSGFYLCAWRAGQGGGYTFGSGTRLTVV.

The chain carries TRBV2 and TRBJ2-7; D remains unclear. Germline CDR1 is SNHLY and CDR2 is FYNNEI. Trimming left V 2 bases short and J 1 base short, with 15 bases between. The CDR3 covers 16 residues. The CDR3 DNA reads TGTGCCAGCAGTGAACGTGTGCATGGGTTTTCCTACGAGCAGTACTTC. It encodes CASSERVHGFSYEQYF.

This clone was detected once. The chain links TRBV6-5 to TRBJ1-1; 7 bases match TRBD1. The germline V gene encodes CDR1 MNHEY and CDR2 SVGAGI. After removal of 2 bases from V and 3 bases from J, the junction contained 6 bases not matched to a gene. This CDR3 has 15 amino acids. Here the CDR3 DNA reads TGTGCCAGCAGTTACAGGGGGCAGGGGGACACTGAAGCTTTCTTT. Its translation: CASSYRGQGDTEAFF.

The gene calls are TRBV2 and TRBJ2-1; 13 bases are a match to TRBD2. The CDR3 contains 15 residues. Germline loops: CDR1 SNHLY, CDR2 FYNNEI. The V segment lost 6 bases and the J segment 4 bases; nucleotides outside the gene matches: 3. The CDR3 DNA sequence: TGTGCCAGCAGCCAACTAGCGGGAGGGTACAATGAGCAGTTCTTC. Translating it yields CASSQLAGGYNEQFF.

This clone has just one count. The chain joins TRBV2 to TRBJ2-3; the D is unclear. This CDR3 comprises 14 residues. V dropped 6 bases and J dropped 2 bases, with 12 bases sitting between them. Germline V CDR1 and CDR2: SNHLY, FYNNEI. The CDR3 protein is CASSQVASTDTQYF. CDR3 coding DNA: TGTGCCAGCAGCCAAGTGGCGTCCACAGATACGCAGTATTTT.

This rearrangement joins TRBV2 to TRBJ2-1, with D perhaps matching TRBD2 (6 bases). The CDR3 covers 12 residues. CDR1 and CDR2 (germline): SNHLY, FYNNEI. The V end was cut by 3 bases, the J end by 14 bases, with 14 bases between. CDR3 sequence: CASSDRDWSEFF. The CDR3, as DNA: TGTGCCAGCAGTGACCGGGACTGGTCGGAGTTCTTC. The variable domain in full, completed from reference TRBV2 and TRBJ2-1, reads EPEVTQTPSHQVTQMGQEVILRCVPISNHLYFYWYRQILGQKVEFLVSFYNNEISEKSEIFDDQFSVERPDGSNFTLKIRSTKLEDSAMYFCASSDRDWSEFFGPGTRLTVL.

The chain links TRBV28 to TRBJ1-2; D uncertain. The CDR3 totals 13 residues. V was pared by 3 bases and J by 5 bases, with 10 bases between. Germline CDR1 reads MDHEN; CDR2 reads SYDVKM. The CDR3: CASSFPAVYGYTF. CDR3 sequence (DNA): TGTGCCAGCAGTTTCCCGGCCGTTTATGGCTACACCTTC.

J is TRBJ1-4 and V is TRBV15, with D maybe TRBD1 (6 bases). Per germline, CDR1 LNHNV and CDR2 YYDKDF (reference sequence). This CDR3 comprises 15 residues. The ends were cut back, 3 bases at V and 5 bases at J, with 13 bases in the middle. This CDR3 reads CATSRMTGSNEKLFF. CDR3 DNA sequence: TGTGCCACCAGCAGGATGACAGGATCCAATGAAAAACTGTTTTTT. The full variable domain, completed using reference TRBV15 and TRBJ1-4, is DAMVIQNPRYQVTQFGKPVTLSCSQTLNHNVMYWYQQKSSQAPKLLFHYYDKDFNNEADTPDNFQSRRPNTSFCFLDIRSPGLGDTAMYLCATSRMTGSNEKLFFGSGTQLSVL.

V usage is TRBV5-1 and J usage is TRBJ2-1, with 9 positions matching TRBD1. V shed 3 bases, J shed 9 bases, and the junction held 7 bases outside the gene matches. The CDR3 is 14 amino acids. The germline V gene has CDR1 SGHRS and CDR2 YFSETQ. The CDR3 region is CASSSGTGYTEQFF. DNA of the CDR3: TGCGCCAGCAGCTCCGGGACAGGGTATACTGAGCAGTTCTTC.

This sequence joins TRBV28 and TRBJ2-7; 9 bases align to TRBD1. CDR1 and CDR2 from the germline V gene are MDHEN and SYDVKM. With V trimmed by 4 bases and J by 3 bases, 16 bases remained unmatched. The CDR3 is 18 amino acids. CDR3 loop: CASSSAGAIQGAYYEQYF. The CDR3 DNA is TGTGCCAGCAGTTCTGCCGGCGCGATACAGGGGGCTTACTACGAGCAGTACTTC.

This chain joins TRBV5-1 and TRBJ1-2; D remains ambiguous. Germline V gene data show CDR1 as SGHRS and CDR2 as YFSETQ. V was clipped by 0 bases and J by 3 bases, with 12 bases between them. The CDR3 covers 15 residues. CDR3 sequence (DNA): TGCGCCAGCAGCTTGGGAACACCCGGACACTATGGCTACACCTTC. Translating it yields CASSLGTPGHYGYTF.

The V and J genes are TRBV29-1 and TRBJ2-7, with TRBD1 matching 7 bases. Trimming took 3 bases from V and 7 from J; bases not matched to a gene: 9. Germline V CDR1 and CDR2: SQVTM, ANQGSEA. The length of the CDR3 is 13 residues. For the CDR3, the DNA is TGCAGCGTTGATTCACAGGGGCCGGGGGAGCAGTACTTC. It specifies CSVDSQGPGEQYF.

This clone was detected only once. The genes are TRBV27 and TRBJ2-1; 12 bases are shared with TRBD2. J gave up 5 bases and V 5 bases, and 16 bases lay outside the gene matches. Germline V gene data show CDR1 as MNHEY and CDR2 as SMNVEV (reference sequence). The CDR3 loop spans 19 amino acids. CDR3 coding DNA: TGTGCCAGCAGTCTAATGCTAGCGGGAGGGCCGTCTACCGACAATGAGCAGTTCTTC. Encoded protein: CASSLMLAGGPSTDNEQFF.

The V call is TRBV11-3, the J call TRBJ2-1, with D hard to call. Germline V gives CDR1 SGHNT, CDR2 YENEEA. The germline V and J ends were trimmed by 4 bases and 5 bases, with 9 bases remaining between them. The CDR3 extends over 13 amino acids. The CDR3 loop reads CASSWLPDNEQFF. The CDR3 DNA sequence: TGTGCCAGCAGCTGGCTCCCGGACAATGAGCAGTTCTTC.